This entry concerns a single T cell receptor (beta chain). Its antigen is still unknown. These data are taken from a study of cytomegalovirus exposure and HLA in healthy donors. Findings of the study overall: As immune exposure information, only CMV serostatus was available. Earlier analysis yielded a pattern in which most TCR beta V segments were productive about 90% or about 30% of the time. The later analysis indicated that the majority of CMV-associated TCR beta chains appeared HLA-restricted.

The study ran its PCR with 60 Vbeta and 13 Jbeta primers. Sequencing was performed with immunoSEQ multiplex PCR; in TCRdb, only in-frame clones are kept and a portion is missing. Of roughly 170,000 clones in the sample, 77% were seen once. Looked up from germline, CDR1 is SGDLS and CDR2 is YYNGEE. Trimming shortened V by 0 bases and J by 5 bases, and 8 bases separated the two germline ends. CDR3 length: 13 residues. This receptor was obtained from a woman aged 25 to 39 in good health and CMV-seropositive. The specimen sequenced was PBMCs. V is TRBV9 and J is TRBJ1-1; D call uncertain. DNA for the CDR3: TGTGCCAGCAGCGTAGGCTGGAGGACTGAAGCTTTCTTT. Protein: CASSVGWRTEAFF.